Listed below are T cell receptor beta chains from one sample, sequenced in a study of blood T cell repertoires in COVID-19. Clones were sequenced by immunoSEQ multiplex PCR, and TCRdb holds only the in-frame ones, with some missing. Of 300,000 to 500,000 clones listed, 70% to 90% are singletons. The sample consisted of PBMCs or T cells enriched from blood (not recorded which). Receptors were obtained from a woman aged 25 to 39 with acute COVID-19. Each CDR3 is given with its conserved first and last residue. The D gene is left open where the match is weak. Clone size is given for some rows only: seen once, a few or many times, or a class if the clone is expanded.

abundance	v_gene	d_gene	j_gene	CDR3aa	CDR3nt
NA	TRBV5-1	NA	TRBJ2-7	CASSLAETSYEQYF	TGCGCCAGCAGCTTGGCGGAGACTTCCTACGAGCAGTACTTC
few	TRBV7-2	NA	TRBJ1-1	CASSLRVGNTEAFF	TGTGCCAGCAGCTTACGGGTGGGGAACACTGAAGCTTTCTTT
NA	TRBV4-2	TRBD2	TRBJ2-3	CASSDTSGDSTDTQYF	TGTGCCAGCAGCGACACTAGCGGGGATAGCACAGATACGCAGTATTTT
NA	TRBV24-1	NA	TRBJ2-2	CATSDPLAPNTGELFF	TGTGCCACCAGTGATCCTCTAGCACCGAACACCGGGGAGCTGTTTTTT
few	TRBV2	NA	TRBJ1-2	CASRNTGIGYGYTF	TGTGCCAGCAGGAACACAGGGATCGGCTATGGCTACACCTTC
few	TRBV10-1	NA	TRBJ2-7	CASSAQSAGEQYF	TGCGCCAGCAGTGCCCAGTCCGCGGGGGAGCAGTACTTC
few	TRBV2	TRBD1	TRBJ2-1	CASIRDRRREQFF	TGTGCCAGCATCCGGGACAGGAGAAGGGAGCAGTTCTTC
NA	TRBV9	TRBD2	TRBJ2-1	CASSTSSGVYNEQFF	TGTGCCAGCAGCACATCTAGCGGGGTCTACAATGAGCAGTTCTTC
NA	TRBV6-5	NA	TRBJ2-4	CASSYSERSAKNIQYF	TGTGCCAGCAGTTACTCCGAGAGGTCAGCCAAAAACATTCAGTACTTC
once	TRBV7-9	TRBD2	TRBJ2-1	CASSLGRRGAGGPNEQFF	TGTGCCAGCAGCTTGGGCCGCAGGGGAGCGGGGGGGCCCAATGAGCAGTTCTTC
NA	TRBV5-1	NA	TRBJ2-2	CASSLGTASNTGELFF	TGCGCCAGCAGCTTGGGGACAGCTTCGAACACCGGGGAGCTGTTTTTT
NA	TRBV6-5	NA	TRBJ1-6	CASSYSGGGNSPLHF	TGTGCCAGCAGTTACTCTGGGGGGGGAAATTCACCCCTCCACTTT
NA	TRBV14	TRBD1	TRBJ2-2	CASSTGQGGTGELFF	TGTGCCAGCAGCACGGGACAGGGAGGGACCGGGGAGCTGTTTTTT
NA	TRBV3-1/TRBV3-2	NA	TRBJ2-3	CASSQDHSAPGDTQYF	TGTGCCAGCAGCCAAGATCATAGTGCCCCAGGAGATACGCAGTATTTT
once	TRBV2	TRBD1	TRBJ1-1	CASTFSGGKRRNTEAFF	TGTGCCAGCACCTTCTCAGGGGGCAAAAGGAGAAACACTGAAGCTTTCTTT
NA	TRBV3-1/TRBV3-2	TRBD1	TRBJ1-2	CASSGRARRTGLPLNYGYTF	TGTGCCAGCAGCGGACGGGCAAGACGGACAGGGTTGCCCCTTAACTATGGCTACACCTTC
NA	TRBV5-1	NA	TRBJ1-5	CASSPGQGNQPQHF	TGCGCCAGCAGCCCGGGACAAGGCAATCAGCCCCAGCATTTT
few	TRBV5-6	NA	TRBJ1-6	CASSFGVGNSPLHF	TGTGCCAGCAGCTTCGGGGTGGGGAATTCACCCCTCCACTTT
NA	TRBV24-1	NA	TRBJ2-5	CAARGSAGQETQYF	TGTGCCGCCAGGGGCTCAGCAGGGCAAGAGACCCAGTACTTC
NA	TRBV2	NA	TRBJ2-1	CASSEAPRTDNEQFF	TGTGCCAGCAGTGAAGCCCCCCGGACAGACAATGAGCAGTTCTTC
NA	TRBV24-1	NA	TRBJ1-1	CATRNSLGNTEAFF	TGTGCCACCAGAAATAGCTTAGGGAACACTGAAGCTTTCTTT
NA	TRBV9	NA	TRBJ2-4	CASSPSGLAKNIQYF	TGTGCCAGCAGCCCCTCGGGTCTAGCCAAAAACATTCAGTACTTC
NA	TRBV12-3/TRBV12-4	NA	TRBJ1-2	CASSRGDYGYTF	TGTGCCAGCAGTCGGGGGGACTATGGCTACACCTTC
once	TRBV28	NA	TRBJ1-5	CASSRRTIGNQPQHF	TGTGCCAGCAGTAGACGAACGATCGGGAATCAGCCCCAGCATTTT
NA	TRBV7-3	TRBD1	TRBJ2-2	CASSLKLDRVAGELFF	TGTGCCAGCAGCTTAAAACTGGACAGGGTTGCCGGGGAGCTGTTTTTT
NA	TRBV28	NA	TRBJ1-4	CASGSVGERGPKEKLFF	TGTGCCAGCGGGTCTGTTGGTGAAAGGGGCCCTAAGGAAAAACTGTTTTTT
NA	TRBV7-3	NA	TRBJ2-1	CASSLERGNNEQFF	TGTGCCAGCAGCTTAGAGAGGGGGAACAATGAGCAGTTCTTC
few	TRBV13	NA	TRBJ2-7	CASSLAGNPGYEQYF	TGTGCCAGCAGCTTAGCAGGGAATCCGGGCTACGAGCAGTACTTC
once	TRBV7-2	TRBD1	TRBJ1-5	CASTGQGSEPQHF	TGTGCCAGCACCGGACAGGGGTCGGAGCCCCAGCATTTT
NA	TRBV2	NA	TRBJ2-2	CASSRGRRNTGELFF	TGTGCCAGCAGCCGGGGTCGCAGGAACACCGGGGAGCTGTTTTTT
NA	TRBV9	NA	TRBJ1-3	CASSVQSSGNTIYF	TGTGCCAGCAGCGTACAGTCTTCTGGAAACACCATATATTTT
NA	TRBV10-2	NA	TRBJ1-1	CASRGEGNTEAFF	TGCGCCAGCAGGGGGGAGGGGAACACTGAAGCTTTCTTT
NA	TRBV19	TRBD1	TRBJ2-7	CASSRTGVYEQYF	TGTGCCAGTAGTAGGACAGGCGTCTACGAGCAGTACTTC
NA	TRBV7-9	NA	TRBJ2-3	CASSPTGTWTDTQYF	TGTGCCAGCAGCCCCACCGGGACATGGACAGATACGCAGTATTTT
NA	TRBV2	NA	TRBJ2-3	CASSGQTRRTDTQYF	TGTGCCAGCAGTGGACAGACTAGGCGGACAGATACGCAGTATTTT
NA	TRBV5-8	NA	TRBJ2-7	CASSQGLDEQYF	TGTGCCAGCAGTCAGGGGCTCGACGAGCAGTACTTC
NA	TRBV9	TRBD2	TRBJ2-2	CASSQGGGGHPYTGELFF	TGTGCCAGCAGCCAAGGTGGCGGGGGGCACCCTTACACCGGGGAGCTGTTTTTT
NA	TRBV27	NA	TRBJ1-1	CASSISRGTEAFF	TGTGCCAGCAGTATCTCCCGGGGCACTGAAGCTTTCTTT
NA	TRBV19	NA	TRBJ2-6	CASSIGGGSPGANVLTF	TGTGCCAGTAGTATAGGGGGGGGCTCGCCCGGGGCCAACGTCCTGACTTTC
NA	TRBV3-1/TRBV3-2	TRBD2	TRBJ2-3	CASSRGLAGDTQYF	TGTGCCAGCAGCCGGGGACTAGCGGGGGATACGCAGTATTTT
NA	TRBV19	TRBD1	TRBJ2-7	CASSQTGSYPYEQYF	TGTGCCAGTAGTCAGACAGGGAGCTATCCCTACGAGCAGTACTTC
NA	TRBV27	TRBD1	TRBJ1-3	CASSSRQGGTIYF	TGTGCCAGCAGTTCGCGACAGGGTGGAACCATATATTTT
NA	TRBV9	TRBD2	TRBJ2-1	CASSRSGLAGGTYNEQFF	TGTGCCAGCAGCCGATCAGGACTAGCGGGGGGAACCTACAATGAGCAGTTCTTC
NA	TRBV9	NA	TRBJ2-1	CASSVVGGGAYNEQFF	TGTGCCAGCAGCGTAGTTGGCGGAGGCGCCTACAATGAGCAGTTCTTC
NA	TRBV5-1	NA	TRBJ1-1	CASSLAYSHNTEAFF	TGCGCCAGCAGCTTGGCCTATAGTCATAACACTGAAGCTTTCTTT
NA	TRBV7-2	NA	TRBJ2-7	CASSLGAGYEQYF	TGTGCCAGCAGCTTAGGGGCAGGTTACGAGCAGTACTTC
NA	TRBV6-2/TRBV6-3	TRBD2	TRBJ2-3	CASSYSAGGPDTQYF	TGTGCCAGCAGTTACTCAGCGGGGGGACCAGATACGCAGTATTTT
NA	TRBV7-3	TRBD2	TRBJ2-1	CASSFGTSGGNEQFF	TGTGCCAGCAGCTTCGGGACTAGCGGGGGCAATGAGCAGTTCTTC
NA	TRBV19	NA	TRBJ1-5	CASSMMGSSDQPQHF	TGTGCCAGTAGTATGATGGGGAGCTCCGATCAGCCCCAGCATTTT
NA	TRBV24-1	TRBD2	TRBJ2-2	CATSDSNQRGALSTGELFF	TGTGCCACCAGTGATTCTAACCAGCGGGGGGCTCTCAGCACCGGGGAGCTGTTTTTT
NA	TRBV27	NA	TRBJ2-1	CASSKTREYYNEQFF	TGTGCCAGCAGTAAAACTAGGGAGTACTACAATGAGCAGTTCTTC
NA	TRBV24-1	TRBD1	TRBJ1-5	CATSPGQGSNQPQHF	TGTGCCACCAGTCCGGGACAGGGGAGCAATCAGCCCCAGCATTTT
NA	TRBV30	NA	TRBJ1-1	CAWQRTSEAFF	TGTGCCTGGCAACGAACCAGTGAAGCTTTCTTT
NA	TRBV5-1	NA	TRBJ2-2	CASSLNGHNTGELFF	TGCGCCAGCAGCTTGAACGGTCATAACACCGGGGAGCTGTTTTTT
NA	TRBV27	TRBD1	TRBJ1-5	CASSSDRAQPQHF	TGTGCCAGCAGTTCGGACAGGGCTCAGCCCCAGCATTTT
NA	TRBV5-4	TRBD1	TRBJ2-7	CASSLGTGPYEQYF	TGTGCCAGCAGCTTGGGGACAGGACCCTACGAGCAGTACTTC
NA	TRBV7-2	NA	TRBJ1-1	CASSLLGPGLGGAFF	TGTGCCAGCAGCTTATTGGGTCCGGGCCTCGGGGGAGCTTTCTTT